These T cell receptor beta chains were read from a single sample in a study of cytomegalovirus exposure and HLA in healthy donors. Sequencing used immunoSEQ multiplex PCR; TCRdb keeps in-frame clones, though not all of them. In the table there are over 100,000 clones, under 70% of which are singletons. Material: PBMCs. Receptors originate from a man younger than 40 in good health and CMV-seropositive. CDR3s include the opening cysteine and the closing phenylalanine or tryptophan. A D gene is named only where the DNA matches it firmly. The listing skips clone size in some rows; elsewhere it reads once, few, many or a size class.

cdr3_aa cdr3_nt j_call v_call d_call clone_size
CASRKGGQPSTGELFF TGTGCCAGCAGGAAGGGGGGGCAACCGTCCACCGGGGAGCTGTTTTTT TRBJ2-2 TRBV27 - -
CAIGTGPDSNQPQHF TGTGCCATCGGGACAGGGCCTGATAGCAATCAGCCCCAGCATTTT TRBJ1-5 TRBV10-3 TRBD1 -
CASSSSPGTGRETQYF TGTGCCAGCAGCTCAAGTCCCGGGACAGGGCGGGAGACCCAGTACTTC TRBJ2-5 TRBV11-1 TRBD1 -
CASSAKGGGAFSGELFF TGCGCCAGCAGCGCTAAAGGTGGCGGAGCCTTCTCCGGGGAGCTGTTTTTT TRBJ2-2 TRBV5-1 - -
CASRGLVVTDTQYF TGTGCCAGCCGAGGACTAGTGGTCACAGATACGCAGTATTTT TRBJ2-3 TRBV7-2 TRBD2 once
CAISAGGWGYTEAFF TGTGCCATCAGCGCAGGGGGCTGGGGTTACACTGAAGCTTTCTTT TRBJ1-1 TRBV10-3 TRBD1 -
CAISWTVMNTEAFF TGTGCCATCAGCTGGACAGTAATGAACACTGAAGCTTTCTTT TRBJ1-1 TRBV10-3 - once
CASSITSGSNTGELFF TGCGCCAGCAGCATAACTAGCGGTTCAAACACCGGGGAGCTGTTTTTT TRBJ2-2 TRBV5-1 TRBD2 few
CASSFKTGESTGELFF TGCGCCAGCAGTTTTAAGACAGGGGAGTCCACCGGGGAGCTGTTTTTT TRBJ2-2 TRBV5-1 TRBD1 -
CASSVGTVYNEQFF TGTGCCAGCAGCGTAGGGACAGTCTACAATGAGCAGTTCTTC TRBJ2-1 TRBV9 - -
CASDASDRGMTEAFF TGTGCTAGTGACGCTTCGGACAGGGGGATGACTGAAGCTTTCTTT TRBJ1-1 TRBV12-5 TRBD1 -
CASSYSRGTAFF TGTGCCAGCAGTTACTCGAGGGGGACAGCTTTCTTT TRBJ1-1 TRBV6-5 - -
CASSAGTANTGELFF TGTGCCAGCAGTGCGGGGACAGCGAACACCGGGGAGCTGTTTTTT TRBJ2-2 TRBV6-4 TRBD1 -
CASSLDKNTGELFF TGCGCCAGCAGCTTGGACAAGAACACCGGGGAGCTGTTTTTT TRBJ2-2 TRBV5-1 - -
CASSPGGGGYTF TGCGCCAGCAGCCCAGGGGGCGGTGGCTACACCTTC TRBJ1-2 TRBV5-1 TRBD1 -
CAVGRGRGTEAFF TGTGCCGTTGGTAGGGGGCGTGGTACTGAAGCTTTCTTT TRBJ1-1 TRBV19 TRBD1 few
CASSWTGNFIGDGYTF TGTGCCAGTAGTTGGACAGGGAATTTCATCGGCGATGGCTACACCTTC TRBJ1-2 TRBV19 TRBD1 -
CASTGGRGGELFF TGTGCCAGCACCGGGGGTAGGGGCGGGGAGCTGTTTTTT TRBJ2-2 TRBV2 - -
CASSSGLASTDTQYF TGTGCCAGCAGCTCCGGCCTAGCTAGCACAGATACGCAGTATTTT TRBJ2-3 TRBV7-2 - -
CASSPSFGGGNNQPQHF TGCGCCAGCAGCCCTTCCTTCGGAGGGGGCAACAATCAGCCCCAGCATTTT TRBJ1-5 TRBV4-3 TRBD1 -
CASGLAYQGQGAFHTEAFF TGTGCTAGTGGTTTGGCGTACCAGGGACAGGGAGCCTTCCACACTGAAGCTTTCTTT TRBJ1-1 TRBV12-5 TRBD1 -
CAWSVGGASYEQYF TGTGCCTGGAGTGTGGGAGGGGCGTCCTACGAGCAGTACTTC TRBJ2-7 TRBV30 TRBD2 -
CASRTLGTSTEAFF TGTGCCAGCAGGACCCTAGGGACTAGCACTGAAGCTTTCTTT TRBJ1-1 TRBV27 - -
CASSFQGWGTEAFF TGTGCCAGCTCATTCCAGGGGTGGGGAACTGAAGCTTTCTTT TRBJ1-1 TRBV18 - -
CASSSVLTNEKLFF TGTGCCAGCAGTTCGGTGTTAACTAATGAAAAACTGTTTTTT TRBJ1-4 TRBV27 - -
CASSVLRGHHTEAFF TGTGCCAGCAGCGTCCTCAGGGGGCACCACACTGAAGCTTTCTTT TRBJ1-1 TRBV9 TRBD1 -
CAWSNFAGGITDTQYF TGTGCCTGGAGTAATTTTGCGGGGGGCATAACAGATACGCAGTATTTT TRBJ2-3 TRBV30 TRBD2 -
CASSSYLGVTDTQYF TGTGCCAGCAGCTCTTACCTGGGAGTAACAGATACGCAGTATTTT TRBJ2-3 TRBV9 - -
CASSLAGQGAGYEQYF TGTGCCAGCAGCTTGGCCGGGCAGGGGGCTGGCTACGAGCAGTACTTC TRBJ2-7 TRBV5-4 TRBD1 -
CASSLVLNTGELFF TGCGCCAGCAGCTTGGTACTTAACACCGGGGAGCTGTTTTTT TRBJ2-2 TRBV5-1 - few
CASSLGGFEAFF TGTGCCAGCAGCCTCGGGGGATTCGAAGCTTTCTTT TRBJ1-1 TRBV7-9 - -
CATLVGGSNEQFF TGTGCCACGCTCGTGGGGGGGTCGAATGAGCAGTTCTTC TRBJ2-1 TRBV5-6 TRBD2 -
CASLPSGNHQPQHF TGTGCCAGCCTTCCCTCCGGGAATCATCAGCCCCAGCATTTT TRBJ1-5 TRBV28 - once
CAISGGDRTNYGYTF TGTGCCATCAGTGGAGGGGACAGAACTAACTATGGCTACACCTTC TRBJ1-2 TRBV10-3 TRBD1 -
CASSIGQIGYTF TGTGCCAGTAGTATCGGACAGATTGGCTACACCTTC TRBJ1-2 TRBV19 - -
CASSLNGQRNQPQHF TGTGCCAGCAGCCTGAATGGCCAAAGAAATCAGCCCCAGCATTTT TRBJ1-5 TRBV4-2 - -
CASRQGSNQPQHF TGTGCCAGCAGACAGGGGAGCAATCAGCCCCAGCATTTT TRBJ1-5 TRBV11-2 TRBD1 -
CASSLARQGAGGYTF TGTGCCAGCAGCTTGGCCAGGCAGGGGGCAGGGGGCTACACCTTC TRBJ1-2 TRBV5-4 TRBD1 -
CASSLTLSYNSPLHF TGTGCCAGCAGCTTGACTCTCTCCTATAATTCACCCCTCCACTTT TRBJ1-6 TRBV5-6 - -
CASSPGSGGAQEQFF TGTGCCAGCAGCCCCGGCAGCGGGGGGGCCCAGGAGCAGTTCTTC TRBJ2-1 TRBV7-6 TRBD2 -
CAWSPTSGREQFF TGTGCCTGGAGTCCAACTAGCGGGAGAGAGCAGTTCTTC TRBJ2-1 TRBV30 TRBD2 -
CASSPPEGGRETQYF TGCGCCAGCAGCCCACCCGAGGGGGGGAGAGAGACCCAGTACTTC TRBJ2-5 TRBV4-1 - -
CASSSRGEGQPQHF TGTGCCAGCAGCTCAAGAGGGGAGGGTCAGCCCCAGCATTTT TRBJ1-5 TRBV5-5 - -
CASTTGTGLTDTQYF TGTGCCAGCACCACCGGGACAGGGTTAACAGATACGCAGTATTTT TRBJ2-3 TRBV27 TRBD1 few
CASSLGGRDTDTQYF TGTGCCAGCAGCTTAGGGGGCAGGGACACAGATACGCAGTATTTT TRBJ2-3 TRBV11-3 - -
CASSEGSYEQYF TGTGCCAGCAGTGAAGGGTCCTACGAGCAGTACTTC TRBJ2-7 TRBV2 - few
CASSLVGGEAEAFF TGCGCCAGCAGTCTAGTAGGGGGGGAAGCTGAAGCTTTCTTT TRBJ1-1 TRBV5-1 - -
CASSVASTEAFF TGTGCCAGCAGTGTTGCCAGCACTGAAGCTTTCTTT TRBJ1-1 TRBV25-1 - -
CASSQDLNTGELFF TGTGCCAGCAGCCAAGACTTGAACACCGGGGAGCTGTTTTTT TRBJ2-2 TRBV11-2 - few
CASSIQGALGTEAFF TGTGCCAGTAGTATACAGGGGGCGCTTGGCACTGAAGCTTTCTTT TRBJ1-1 TRBV19 TRBD1 -
CASSLGQGENTIYF TGTGCCAGCAGCCTGGGACAGGGGGAGAACACCATATATTTT TRBJ1-3 TRBV5-4 TRBD1 -
CASIVGGVYGYTF TGTGCCAGCATCGTAGGCGGGGTCTATGGCTACACCTTC TRBJ1-2 TRBV6-1 - -
CASSNFLRQGRSGNTIYF TGTGCCAGCAGCAATTTTCTAAGACAGGGACGAAGTGGAAACACCATATATTTT TRBJ1-3 TRBV21-1 - -
CATSRHGMYPGLAGVGGQETQYF TGTGCCACCAGCAGACATGGGATGTATCCGGGACTAGCGGGAGTTGGGGGCCAAGAGACCCAGTACTTC TRBJ2-5 TRBV15 TRBD2 once
CASSRGRDFKAFF TGTGCCAGTAGTAGGGGCCGGGACTTTAAAGCTTTCTTT TRBJ1-1 TRBV19 - -
CASGSPLAGGPYNEQFF TGTGCTAGTGGTTCTCCTCTAGCGGGGGGTCCTTACAATGAGCAGTTCTTC TRBJ2-1 TRBV12-5 TRBD2 -
CASSLWTGANYGYTF TGCGCCAGCAGCTTGTGGACAGGGGCGAACTATGGCTACACCTTC TRBJ1-2 TRBV5-1 TRBD1 -
CASSLMSGGTGELFF TGTGCCAGCAGCTTAATGAGCGGGGGCACCGGGGAGCTGTTTTTT TRBJ2-2 TRBV7-3 TRBD2 -
CASSTHRQGGYTF TGCGCCAGCAGTACACACCGACAGGGAGGCTACACCTTC TRBJ1-2 TRBV10-1 TRBD1 -